This T cell receptor (beta chain) was recovered during a study of blood T cell repertoires in COVID-19. Overall study context: Researchers got acute and convalescent COVID-19 samples from the United States, Italy and Spain. Sources were T cells, B-cell-depleted T cells, or PBMCs; the material itself was cDNA or gDNA.

CDR1 is SGDLS and CDR2 is YYNGEE in the germline V gene. The ends were cut back, 0 bases at V and 2 bases at J, with 12 bases in the middle. The CDR3 totals 15 residues. The protocol was immunoSEQ multiplex PCR, while the TCRdb copy is restricted to in-frame clones and leaves out a portion. Found here are 320,000 or so clones, around 90% of them singletons; the top ten hold 5% to 5.5%. Participants' own reports of clinical history determined their cohort assignment. Recovery among Cohort 3 donors was established by two negative PCRs, clearance, or symptom resolution. This clonotype was obtained from a man aged 60 to 69 who had recovered from COVID-19. Sequencing input: PBMCs or T cells enriched from blood (not recorded which). The chain couples TRBV9 to TRBJ2-7; D is possibly TRBD2 (6 bases). The CDR3 here is CASSVGGTDTYEQYF. The CDR3 DNA reads as TGTGCCAGCAGCGTAGGCGGGACGGATACCTACGAGCAGTACTTC. Full variable domain (remainder filled in from reference TRBV9 and TRBJ2-7): DSGVTQTPKHLITATGQRVTLRCSPRSGDLSVYWYQQSLDQGLQFLIQYYNGEERAKGNILERFSAQQFPDLHSELNLSSLELGDSALYFCASSVGGTDTYEQYFGPGTRLTVT.